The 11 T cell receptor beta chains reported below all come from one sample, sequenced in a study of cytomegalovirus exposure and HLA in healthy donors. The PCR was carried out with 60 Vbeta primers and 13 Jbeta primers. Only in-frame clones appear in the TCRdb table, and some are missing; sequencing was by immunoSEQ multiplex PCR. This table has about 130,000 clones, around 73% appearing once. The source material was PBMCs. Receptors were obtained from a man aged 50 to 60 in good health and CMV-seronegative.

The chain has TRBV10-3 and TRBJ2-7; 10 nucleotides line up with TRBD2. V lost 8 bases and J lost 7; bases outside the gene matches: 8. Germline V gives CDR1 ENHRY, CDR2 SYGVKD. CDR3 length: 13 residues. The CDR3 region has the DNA TGTGCCATCGGAACAGCGGGAGGGCTTGAGCAGTACTTC. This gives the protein CAIGTAGGLEQYF.

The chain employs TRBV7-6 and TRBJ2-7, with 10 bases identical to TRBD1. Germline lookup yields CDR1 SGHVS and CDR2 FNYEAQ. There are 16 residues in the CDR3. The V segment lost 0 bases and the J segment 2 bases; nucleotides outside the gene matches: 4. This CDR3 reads CASSLAAGQGAYEQYF. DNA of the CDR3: TGTGCCAGCAGCTTAGCGGCAGGACAGGGGGCCTACGAGCAGTACTTC.

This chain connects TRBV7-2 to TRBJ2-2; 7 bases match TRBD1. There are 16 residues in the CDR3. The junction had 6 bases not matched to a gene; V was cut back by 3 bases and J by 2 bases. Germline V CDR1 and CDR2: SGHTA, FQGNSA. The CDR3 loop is CASSLQGTANTGELFF. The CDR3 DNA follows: TGTGCCAGCAGCTTGCAAGGGACAGCAAACACCGGGGAGCTGTTTTTT.

The CDR3 sequence is CASTNSGRAIETQYF. CDR3 DNA: TGTGCCAGCACTAATAGCGGGAGGGCCATTGAGACCCAGTACTTC. This chain links TRBV11-2 with TRBJ2-5; the match to TRBD2 covers 11 bases. Per germline, CDR1 SGHAT and CDR2 FQNNGV. The CDR3 extends over 15 amino acids. The V segment lost 7 bases and the J segment 5 bases; nucleotides outside the gene matches: 9.

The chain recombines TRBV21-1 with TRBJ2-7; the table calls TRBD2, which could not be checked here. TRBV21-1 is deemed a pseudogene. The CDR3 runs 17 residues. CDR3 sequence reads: CASSPGRTSGRRYEQYF. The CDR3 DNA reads TGTGCCAGCAGCCCCGGCAGGACTAGCGGGAGAAGGTACGAGCAGTACTTC.

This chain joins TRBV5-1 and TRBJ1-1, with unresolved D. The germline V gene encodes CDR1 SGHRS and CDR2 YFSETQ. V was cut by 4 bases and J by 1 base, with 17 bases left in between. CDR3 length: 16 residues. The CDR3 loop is CASSRRPGGRNTEAFF. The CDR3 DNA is TGCGCCAGCAGCAGACGCCCGGGCGGGAGGAACACTGAAGCTTTCTTT.

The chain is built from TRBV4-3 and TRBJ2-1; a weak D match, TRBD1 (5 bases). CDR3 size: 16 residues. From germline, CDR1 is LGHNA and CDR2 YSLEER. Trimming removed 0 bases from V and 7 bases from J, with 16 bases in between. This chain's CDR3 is CASSQDRQTSVNEQFF. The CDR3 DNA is TGCGCCAGCAGCCAAGATCGACAGACCTCTGTGAATGAGCAGTTCTTC.

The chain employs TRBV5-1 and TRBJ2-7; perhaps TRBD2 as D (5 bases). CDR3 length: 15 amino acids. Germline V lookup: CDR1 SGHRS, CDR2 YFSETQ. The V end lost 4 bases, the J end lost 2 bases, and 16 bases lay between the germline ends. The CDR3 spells CASSKNSGIPYEQYF. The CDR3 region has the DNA TGCGCCAGCAGCAAAAACTCCGGGATACCCTACGAGCAGTACTTC.

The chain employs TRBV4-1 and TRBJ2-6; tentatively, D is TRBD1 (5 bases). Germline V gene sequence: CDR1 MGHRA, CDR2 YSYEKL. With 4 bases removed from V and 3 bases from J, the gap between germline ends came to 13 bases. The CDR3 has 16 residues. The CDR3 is CASSLLGVSGANVLTF. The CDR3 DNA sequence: TGCGCCAGCAGCCTCTTAGGGGTTAGTGGGGCCAACGTCCTGACTTTC.

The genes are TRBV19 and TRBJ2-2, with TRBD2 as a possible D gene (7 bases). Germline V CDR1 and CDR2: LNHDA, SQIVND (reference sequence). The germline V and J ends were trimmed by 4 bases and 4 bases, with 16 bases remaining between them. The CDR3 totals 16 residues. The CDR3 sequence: CASSRGGGAGTGELFF. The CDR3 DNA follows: TGTGCCAGTAGTAGAGGGGGGGGCGCGGGCACCGGGGAGCTGTTTTTT.

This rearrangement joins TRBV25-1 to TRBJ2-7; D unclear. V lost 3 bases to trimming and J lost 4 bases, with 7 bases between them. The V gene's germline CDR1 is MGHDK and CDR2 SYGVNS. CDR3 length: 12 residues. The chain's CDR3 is CASSDRLYEQYF. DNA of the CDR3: TGTGCCAGCAGTGACCGGTTATACGAGCAGTACTTC.